Below, 27 T cell receptor beta chains from the same sample are listed, as sequenced in a study of spatial heterogeneity in lung cancer. TCRdb re-called the 5' RACE reads through MiXCR, storing one row per CDR3 protein. The table has about 92,000 distinct CDR3 sequences, about 12% seen once. Time point defined: sample taken at primary tumor resection. Whole RNA from tumor, nontumor lung or frozen PBMC was sequenced unsorted. The starting material was PBMCs, obtained at surgery. The source is a male donor with early-stage non-small cell lung cancer.

This chain joins TRBV6-2 or TRBV6-3 and TRBJ1-2; D ambiguous. V was shortened by 2 bases and J by 7 bases, with 20 bases between the two germline ends. Looked up from germline, CDR1 is MNHEY and CDR2 is SVGEGT. This CDR3 contains 16 residues. The CDR3 region has the DNA TGTGCCAGCAGTTACCCATTCAGGACTGACTGGCGTGGCTACACCTTC. The encoded protein is CASSYPFRTDWRGYTF.

This clonotype showed up just a few times. This chain joins TRBV5-5 and TRBJ2-5; no firm D call. Germline V CDR1 and CDR2: SGHKS, YYEKEE (reference sequence). V was pared by 3 bases and J by 2 bases, with 14 bases between. The CDR3 sequence is 15 residues long. The CDR3: CASSWRGVMQETQYF. The DNA of the CDR3 is TGTGCCAGCAGCTGGCGAGGCGTAATGCAAGAGACCCAGTACTTC.

This clonotype was detected ten times or more. The gene calls are TRBV10-2 and TRBJ1-1; 7 bases agree with TRBD1. V shed 6 bases, J shed 1 base, and the junction held 2 bases outside the gene matches. The CDR3 loop spans 13 amino acids. In germline, CDR1 is WSHSY, CDR2 SAAADI. CDR3 protein: CASRAGGNTEAFF. CDR3 bases: TGCGCCAGCAGGGCAGGGGGGAACACTGAAGCTTTCTTT.

This clonotype was recorded many times. V and J are TRBV10-3 and TRBJ2-7; D is undetermined. From germline, CDR1 is ENHRY and CDR2 SYGVKD. V was shortened by 7 bases and J by 0 bases, with 13 bases between the two germline ends. This CDR3 has 14 residues. CDR3 region: CAINQAPGSYEQYF. DNA for the CDR3: TGTGCCATCAACCAAGCCCCCGGCTCCTACGAGCAGTACTTC.

This clonotype was seen a few times. V gene TRBV11-2 combines with J gene TRBJ2-5; D may match TRBD1 or TRBD2 (6 bases each). V gave up 8 bases and J gave up 4 bases, with 17 bases separating them. Germline V gene lookup returns CDR1 SGHAT and CDR2 FQNNGV. The CDR3 is made up of 14 amino acids. This CDR3 is CASGRGGGVETQYF. CDR3 DNA: TGTGCCAGCGGCCGTGGAGGGGGTGTAGAGACCCAGTACTTC.

This clonotype occurred a few times. The rearrangement links TRBV7-3 to TRBJ1-6; 9 nucleotides match TRBD1. Germline CDR1 and CDR2: SGHTA and FQGTGA. The ends lost 5 bases at V and 8 bases at J; junction bases unmatched: 7. This CDR3 spans 15 amino acids. Written as DNA, the CDR3 is TGTGCCAGCAGCAAGGACAGGGGCGCAGATTCACCCCTCCACTTT. Translation: CASSKDRGADSPLHF.

CDR3 nucleotide sequence: TGTGCCAAAACGGAAAGACCGGGACAGGGGTGTTACAATGAGCAGTTCTTC. Its translation: CAKTERPGQGCYNEQFF. The chain has TRBV19 and TRBJ2-1; 10 positions match TRBD1. J was trimmed by 4 bases and V by 10 bases; bases with no gene match: 16. This CDR3 spans 17 amino acids. Germline CDR1 reads LNHDA; CDR2 reads SQIVND (reference sequence).

The chain combines TRBV6-1 with TRBJ1-5; 9 bases map to TRBD1. The V and J ends lost 3 bases and 6 bases, in that order; junction bases with no gene match: 3. The germline V gene has CDR1 MNHNS and CDR2 SASEGT. The CDR3 consists of 14 residues. DNA of the CDR3: TGTGCCAGCAGTGATGGACAGGGGTTTCAGCCCCAGCATTTT. Protein: CASSDGQGFQPQHF.

Only a few counts were recorded for this clonotype. This chain connects TRBV7-9 to TRBJ2-5; tentative D call: TRBD2 (5 bases). This CDR3 spans 18 amino acids. CDR1 SEHNR and CDR2 FQNEAQ come from the germline V gene (reference sequence). V was clipped by 5 bases and J by 1 base, with 23 bases between them. This CDR3 reads CASSPARLIFSGQETQYF. The CDR3 DNA sequence: TGTGCCAGCAGCCCAGCCCGGTTGATTTTCAGCGGCCAAGAGACCCAGTACTTC. The full variable domain, in which reference TRBV7-9 and TRBJ2-5 provide the parts outside the CDR3, is DTGVSQNPRHKITKRGQNVTFRCDPISEHNRLYWYRQTLGQGPEFLTYFQNEAQLEKSRLLSDRFSAERPKGSFSTLEIQRTEQGDSAMYLCASSPARLIFSGQETQYFGPGTRLLVL.

This clonotype was seen many times. This rearrangement joins TRBV27 to TRBJ2-7; maybe TRBD2 (6 bases). Trimming shortened V by 6 bases and J by 3 bases, and 12 bases separated the two germline ends. The germline V gene encodes CDR1 MNHEY and CDR2 SMNVEV (reference sequence). This CDR3 region has 13 residues. This CDR3 reads CASSPGGGYEQYF. In DNA form, the CDR3 reads TGTGCCAGCAGCCCCGGGGGAGGCTACGAGCAGTACTTC.

The V call is TRBV5-8, the J call TRBJ2-3; 9 bases match TRBD2. Germline V CDR1 and CDR2: SGHTS, YDEGEE. The CDR3 extends over 17 amino acids. The V segment lost 0 bases and the J segment 2 bases; nucleotides outside the gene matches: 7. This CDR3 reads CASSLEASGVLTDTQYF. The CDR3 DNA is TGTGCCAGCAGCTTGGAAGCTAGCGGGGTTCTCACAGATACGCAGTATTTT.

The chain links TRBV7-9 to TRBJ1-3, with a possible D match to TRBD1 (5 bases). The V and J ends lost 5 bases and 0 bases respectively, with 17 bases between them. The CDR3 loop spans 17 amino acids. Germline V lookup: CDR1 SEHNR, CDR2 FQNEAQ (reference sequence). The CDR3 sequence is CASSRDRGPSSGNTIYF. The CDR3 bases are TGTGCCAGCAGCAGGGACCGGGGTCCCAGCTCTGGAAACACCATATATTTT.

This clonotype occurred many times. The V call is TRBV28, the J call TRBJ2-2; 9 bases fit TRBD1. Looked up from germline, CDR1 is MDHEN and CDR2 is SYDVKM. J was trimmed by 1 base and V by 6 bases; bases with no gene match: 9. This CDR3 is built from 17 residues. For the CDR3, the DNA is TGTGCCAGCAGCCAACCACAGGGGGCAAGGAACACCGGGGAGCTGTTTTTT. As protein: CASSQPQGARNTGELFF.

In its sample, this clonotype was seen a few times. This sequence joins TRBV3-1 and TRBJ1-6, with 8 bases fitting TRBD1. With 4 bases clipped from V and 1 base from J, the junction kept 6 bases outside the gene matches. The CDR3 has 17 amino acids. Germline V CDR1 and CDR2: LGHDT, YNNKEL (reference sequence). The DNA for the CDR3 is TGTGCCAGCAGCCGCGGACAGGGAGGGTCCTATAATTCACCCCTCCACTTT. This codes for CASSRGQGGSYNSPLHF.

This clonotype was seen a handful of times. V gene TRBV20-1 combines with J gene TRBJ2-6, with 7 bases fitting TRBD1. Per the germline V gene, CDR1 is DFQATT and CDR2 is SNEGSKA (reference sequence). Trimming removed 7 bases from V and 0 bases from J; junction bases left unmatched: 3. This CDR3 is built from 14 residues. CDR3 nucleotides: TGCAGTGGACAGGGCCTCTCTGGGGCCAACGTCCTGACTTTC. Translated: CSGQGLSGANVLTF.

This clonotype was picked up one time. The J gene is TRBJ2-5, the V gene TRBV7-8; D call uncertain. This CDR3 region has 13 residues. From germline, CDR1 is SGHVS and CDR2 FQNEAQ. V gave up 4 bases and J gave up 1 base, with 7 bases separating them. CDR3 region: CASSSYPQETQYF. In nucleotides, the CDR3 is TGTGCCAGCAGCTCATATCCCCAAGAGACCCAGTACTTC.

The sample holds many counts of this clonotype. The chain recombines TRBV6-5 with TRBJ1-4; no firm D call. The germline CDR1 and CDR2 sequences are MNHEY and SVGAGI. This CDR3 is 14 amino acids long. The germline V and J ends were trimmed by 6 bases and 5 bases, with 13 bases remaining between them. The CDR3 DNA is TGTGCCAGCAGCCCTTCGGAGACAAATGAAAAACTGTTTTTT. Translating gives CASSPSETNEKLFF.

The chain couples TRBV9 to TRBJ1-1, with no clear D. The ends were cut back, 0 bases at V and 3 bases at J, with 9 bases in the middle. The CDR3 totals 14 residues. Per the germline V gene, CDR1 is SGDLS and CDR2 is YYNGEE. CDR3 region: CASSVGPRDTEAFF. In nucleotides, the CDR3 is TGTGCCAGCAGCGTAGGGCCTCGGGACACTGAAGCTTTCTTT.

This sequence joins TRBV14 and TRBJ1-2; D call uncertain. V lost 5 bases and J lost 4, with 8 bases in between. CDR1 is SGHDN, CDR2 FVKESK, per germline. The length of the CDR3 is 12 residues. This CDR3 reads CASSSEGYGYTF. DNA of the CDR3: TGTGCCAGCAGCTCAGAGGGCTATGGCTACACCTTC.

The chain uses TRBV7-9 and TRBJ2-3; 11 nucleotides agree with TRBD2. The V segment lost 4 bases and the J segment 0 bases; nucleotides outside the gene matches: 12. This CDR3 has 19 amino acids. Germline V gene data show CDR1 as SEHNR and CDR2 as FQNEAQ (reference sequence). The CDR3 DNA reads TGTGCCAGCAGCTCTCTCTTAGCGGGAGGGCCGGAAAGCACAGATACGCAGTATTTT. Amino acid sequence: CASSSLLAGGPESTDTQYF.

This clonotype came up a few times. The chain employs TRBV20-1 and TRBJ2-2; 9 bases are a match to TRBD1. Germline CDR1 is DFQATT and CDR2 is SNEGSKA (reference sequence). This CDR3 has 13 residues. The CDR3 loop is CKTRQGVTGELFF. The CDR3, as DNA: TGCAAGACTCGACAGGGGGTCACGGGGGAGCTGTTTTTT.

This clonotype appeared many times. The CDR3 DNA reads as TGCAGTGCTAACTACAGGAGGGAGCAGTACTTC. Translation: CSANYRREQYF. The chain joins TRBV20-1 to TRBJ2-7; D is perhaps TRBD1 or TRBD2 (5 bases each). The CDR3 spans 11 residues. V gave up 4 bases and J gave up 7 bases, with 11 bases separating them. Per germline, CDR1 DFQATT and CDR2 SNEGSKA (reference sequence).

J is TRBJ1-5 and V is TRBV15; D possibly corresponds to TRBD1 (5 bases). The length of the CDR3 is 17 residues. Germline V gene sequence: CDR1 LNHNV, CDR2 YYDKDF (reference sequence). Trimming took off 7 bases at V and 5 bases at J, with 24 bases between the two ends. For the CDR3, the DNA is TGTGCCACCACCACCCCAGGGAGGGTACAGTCGGATCAGCCCCAGCATTTT. Protein sequence: CATTTPGRVQSDQPQHF.

The chain joins TRBV28 to TRBJ2-7, with D perhaps matching TRBD1 or TRBD2 (5 bases each). Germline lookup yields CDR1 MDHEN and CDR2 SYDVKM. The germline V and J ends were trimmed by 5 bases and 2 bases, with 13 bases remaining between them. This CDR3 is 14 amino acids long. CDR3 DNA sequence: TGTGCCAGCAGTCTAGCCCGGGACCCCTACGAGCAGTACTTC. Translated: CASSLARDPYEQYF.

V usage is TRBV20-1 and J usage is TRBJ2-4; possible D gene TRBD1, 6 bases. Germline CDR1 reads DFQATT; CDR2 reads SNEGSKA (reference sequence). The V gene lost 1 base and the J gene lost 0 bases, with 7 bases spanning the gap. The CDR3 contains 14 residues. The CDR3 coding sequence is TGCAGTGCTAGAGTGGGGGCAGCCAAAAACATTCAGTACTTC. This translates into CSARVGAAKNIQYF.

This clonotype was observed many times. The chain joins TRBV29-1 to TRBJ2-1, with TRBD1 identical over 11 bases. Trimming at V came to 2 bases and at J to 9 bases, leaving 6 bases not matched to a gene. The length of the CDR3 is 14 residues. The germline V gene has CDR1 SQVTM and CDR2 ANQGSEA. The CDR3 nucleotides are TGCAGCGTTGAACCGAGGACAGGGGGCAGTGAGCAGTTCTTC. This sequence encodes CSVEPRTGGSEQFF.

The gene calls are TRBV20-1 and TRBJ1-4; D gene uncertain. There are 15 residues in the CDR3. V was cut by 0 bases and J by 3 bases, with 11 bases left in between. Germline CDR1 is DFQATT and CDR2 is SNEGSKA (reference sequence). In nucleotides, the CDR3 is TGCAGTGCTAGAGATCATGGGCAGCCTAATGAAAAACTGTTTTTT. Translated, it gives CSARDHGQPNEKLFF.